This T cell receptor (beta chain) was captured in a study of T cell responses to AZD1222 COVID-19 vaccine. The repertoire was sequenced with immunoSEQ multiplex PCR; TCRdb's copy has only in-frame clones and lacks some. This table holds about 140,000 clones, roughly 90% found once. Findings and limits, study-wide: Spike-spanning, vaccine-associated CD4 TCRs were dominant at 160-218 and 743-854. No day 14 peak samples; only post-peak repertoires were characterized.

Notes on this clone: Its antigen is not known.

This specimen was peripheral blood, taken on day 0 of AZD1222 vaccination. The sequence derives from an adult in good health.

The CDR3: CASSFLTKEQFF. The DNA of the CDR3 is TGTGCCAGCAGCTTTTTAACTAAGGAGCAGTTCTTC. The chain carries TRBV5-4 and TRBJ2-1, with D hard to call. Germline assignment: CDR1 SGHNT and CDR2 YYREEE (reference sequence). Trimming shortened V by 2 bases and J by 10 bases, and 10 bases separated the two germline ends. The CDR3 has 12 amino acids.